Sequencing of this TCR beta chain was carried out in a study of T-cell reconstitution after alpha-beta-depleted transplantation in children. Preparation of the TCRbeta library used unique molecular identifiers. TCRdb redid the calling of the PCR reads with MiXCR, one entry per CDR3 protein. The data hold 700,000 or so distinct CDR3 sequences, with around 13% observed a single time. This clonotype was counted many times. The target antigen is unknown. In germline, CDR1 is MDHEN, CDR2 SYDVKM. CDR3 length: 15 residues. The V end lost 4 bases, the J end lost 3 bases, and 16 bases lay between the germline ends. General study points: Surviving recipient T cells and thymic progenitors accounted for the high day-60 TCRbeta diversity observed in some patients.

This sequence originates from a girl aged 2 to 10 with congenital amegakaryocytic thrombocytopenia, due to receive a stem cell transplant. This specimen consisted of PBMCs, obtained before TCRalphabeta/CD19-depleted stem cell transplant. This chain connects TRBV28 to TRBJ2-7; possible D gene TRBD2, 6 bases. The CDR3 loop is CASSSLSWGDYEQYF. The CDR3, as DNA: TGTGCCAGCAGTTCCCTCTCGTGGGGGGACTACGAGCAGTACTTC.